These T cell receptor beta chains were read from a single sample in a study of somatic mutations in cytotoxic T cells in rheumatoid arthritis. Method: immunoSEQ multiplex PCR; TCRdb's copy keeps in-frame clones and lacks some. The sample contains about 3,400 clones, over 80% of which appear only once. The material sequenced was CD8+ T cells sorted from blood. The source of these receptors is a man aged 45-65 years with rheumatoid arthritis. Both conserved end residues are part of each CDR3. A D gene is named only where the DNA matches it firmly. The size field is filled for only some rows; it gives once, few, many or a size class.

v_gene,j_gene,abundance,d_gene,CDR3aa,CDR3nt
TRBV25-1,TRBJ2-1,NA,NA,CASSGGPGEGEQFF,TGTGCCAGCAGTGGGGGTCCAGGGGAGGGTGAGCAGTTCTTC
TRBV28,TRBJ1-1,NA,NA,CASSLIALTEAFF,TGTGCCAGCAGCCTGATAGCTCTCACTGAAGCTTTCTTT
TRBV10-2,TRBJ2-2,NA,TRBD2,CASSVSSGRYTGELFF,TGCGCCAGCAGTGTATCAAGCGGGAGGTATACCGGGGAGCTGTTTTTT
TRBV5-4,TRBJ1-1,NA,NA,CASSANGGRMNTEAFF,TGTGCCAGCAGTGCGAACGGGGGGCGAATGAACACTGAAGCTTTCTTT
TRBV25-1,TRBJ2-3,NA,TRBD2,CASSERRASGFPDTQYF,TGTGCCAGCAGTGAACGACGGGCTAGCGGGTTCCCAGATACGCAGTATTTT
TRBV11-2,TRBJ2-3,NA,NA,CASSLDLRVIGRDTQYF,TGTGCCAGCAGCTTAGATCTAAGGGTGATAGGGAGAGATACGCAGTATTTT
TRBV29-1,TRBJ2-3,NA,TRBD1,CSVDRDRGTDTQYF,TGCAGCGTTGATCGGGACAGGGGAACAGATACGCAGTATTTT
TRBV5-5,TRBJ1-5,NA,NA,CASSLGGGPHSNQPQHF,TGTGCCAGCAGCCTGGGGGGAGGGCCCCATAGCAATCAGCCCCAGCATTTT
TRBV15,TRBJ2-5,NA,TRBD1,CATRNRGGETQYF,TGTGCCACCAGGAACAGGGGCGGGGAGACCCAGTACTTC
TRBV29-1,TRBJ2-5,NA,TRBD1,CSVERFGQGALETQYF,TGCAGCGTTGAAAGGTTCGGACAGGGGGCCTTAGAGACCCAGTACTTC
TRBV28,TRBJ1-5,NA,TRBD1,CASSLGQKSQPQHF,TGTGCCAGCAGTTTGGGACAGAAGAGTCAGCCCCAGCATTTT
TRBV4-3,TRBJ2-1,NA,NA,CANSQILSSYNEQFF,TGCGCCAACAGCCAAATACTTAGCTCCTACAATGAGCAGTTCTTC
TRBV4-2,TRBJ1-5,NA,TRBD1,CASSSQTGFSNQPQHF,TGTGCCAGCAGCTCCCAGACAGGGTTTAGCAATCAGCCCCAGCATTTT
TRBV27,TRBJ2-7,NA,TRBD2,CASSWASGSSYEQYF,TGTGCCAGCAGTTGGGCTAGCGGGAGCTCCTACGAGCAGTACTTC
TRBV5-4,TRBJ2-1,NA,NA,CASTLGTGALDGPNEQFF,TGTGCCAGCACCCTCGGCACCGGTGCGCTAGATGGTCCCAATGAGCAGTTCTTC
TRBV18,TRBJ1-2,NA,TRBD1,CASSPPGQGTGGYTF,TGTGCCAGCTCACCACCGGGACAGGGGACGGGGGGCTACACCTTC
TRBV7-2,TRBJ2-4,NA,NA,CASSLWQGIAKNIQYF,TGTGCCAGCAGCTTATGGCAGGGGATAGCCAAAAACATTCAGTACTTC
TRBV28,TRBJ1-5,NA,NA,CASRQRMQPQHF,TGTGCCAGCAGGCAGAGGATGCAGCCCCAGCATTTT
TRBV7-6,TRBJ2-1,NA,NA,CASSVAGDEQFF,TGTGCCAGCAGCGTAGCAGGGGATGAGCAGTTCTTC
TRBV5-4,TRBJ2-7,NA,TRBD1,CASSSDRAYEQYF,TGTGCCAGCAGCTCTGACAGGGCCTACGAGCAGTACTTC
TRBV4-3,TRBJ2-7,NA,TRBD2,CASSQERLAVPYEQYF,TGCGCCAGCAGCCAAGAAAGACTAGCGGTTCCCTACGAGCAGTACTTC
TRBV6-1,TRBJ2-2,NA,TRBD2,CASRPWGGTGELFF,TGTGCCAGCAGGCCCTGGGGAGGGACCGGGGAGCTGTTTTTT
TRBV6-1,TRBJ2-1,NA,TRBD2,CASLGTNNEQFF,TGTGCCAGCCTGGGGACTAACAATGAGCAGTTCTTC
TRBV5-1,TRBJ1-5,NA,NA,CASSLEAGPFNQPQHF,TGCGCCAGCAGCTTGGAGGCAGGGCCGTTCAATCAGCCCCAGCATTTT
TRBV6-5,TRBJ1-4,NA,NA,CASSYSAGVEKLFF,TGTGCCAGCAGTTACTCGGCAGGGGTTGAAAAACTGTTTTTT
TRBV25-1,TRBJ2-1,NA,NA,CASRIPGNEQFF,TGTGCCAGCAGGATCCCAGGGAATGAGCAGTTCTTC
TRBV4-3,TRBJ2-7,few,NA,CASSQESRSYEQYF,TGCGCCAGCAGCCAAGAGTCTAGGAGCTACGAGCAGTACTTC
TRBV7-3,TRBJ2-5,NA,TRBD2,CASSFSGLAGGMETQYF,TGTGCCAGCAGCTTCTCGGGACTAGCGGGAGGGATGGAGACCCAGTACTTC
TRBV6-5,TRBJ2-1,NA,NA,CASSYSAEGSYNEQFF,TGTGCCAGCAGTTACTCAGCGGAGGGGTCCTACAATGAGCAGTTCTTC
TRBV11-2,TRBJ2-7,NA,NA,CASSYSGYEQYF,TGTGCCAGCAGCTACTCAGGCTACGAGCAGTACTTC
TRBV7-8,TRBJ2-1,NA,NA,CASSPGSQEQFF,TGTGCCAGCAGCCCCGGGTCTCAGGAGCAGTTCTTC
TRBV27,TRBJ2-2,NA,NA,CASSLSLGRANTGELFF,TGTGCCAGCAGTTTATCGTTAGGCAGGGCGAACACCGGGGAGCTGTTTTTT
TRBV27,TRBJ2-1,once,NA,CASSLGQGGEQFF,TGTGCCAGCAGTTTAGGGCAGGGGGGCGAGCAGTTCTTC
TRBV6-5,TRBJ2-7,NA,TRBD1,CASSYGTGVEQYF,TGTGCCAGCAGTTACGGGACAGGTGTCGAGCAGTACTTC
TRBV28,TRBJ1-1,once,TRBD1,CASSFGTGATEAFF,TGTGCCAGCAGTTTCGGGACAGGAGCCACTGAAGCTTTCTTT
TRBV10-2,TRBJ2-5,NA,TRBD1,CASRPTGGETQYF,TGCGCCAGCAGACCGACAGGGGGGGAGACCCAGTACTTC
TRBV9,TRBJ1-1,NA,NA,CASSVEPPGEAFF,TGTGCCAGCAGCGTAGAACCCCCCGGTGAAGCTTTCTTT
TRBV5-5,TRBJ2-7,large,NA,CASSLMAGNYEQYF,TGTGCCAGCAGCTTGATGGCAGGAAACTACGAGCAGTACTTC
TRBV11-2,TRBJ2-7,NA,NA,CASSLHGSSYEQYF,TGTGCCAGCAGCTTACACGGGAGCTCCTACGAGCAGTACTTC
TRBV6-1,TRBJ2-2,NA,NA,CASSEWKGAGELFF,TGTGCCAGCAGTGAATGGAAGGGGGCCGGGGAGCTGTTTTTT
TRBV2,TRBJ2-7,NA,NA,CASSRSAGVLYEQYF,TGTGCCAGCAGTCGTTCCGCAGGGGTACTCTACGAGCAGTACTTC